This T cell receptor beta chain derives from a study of OX40 agonist ivuxolimab in advanced cancers. The CDR3 loop spans 13 amino acids. Between the trimmed V and J ends, which lost 4 bases and 7 bases, there was a span of 11 bases. The method was immunoSEQ multiplex PCR; TCRdb's version includes in-frame clones alone and lacks a portion of them. The sample lists about 80,000 clones; around 82% were seen once. This clone appeared once. J is TRBJ2-1 and V is TRBV23-1; no firm D call. TRBV23-1 is classed as an ORF, of uncertain function. The sequences come from CD4+ or CD8+ T cells sorted from blood, collected in a trial of the OX40 agonist ivuxolimab. The TCR comes from an adult with an advanced solid tumor such as melanoma, head and neck, liver or kidney cancer. The CDR3 sequence: CASSPYPINEQFF. CDR3 bases: TGCGCCAGCAGTCCATACCCCATAAATGAGCAGTTCTTC.